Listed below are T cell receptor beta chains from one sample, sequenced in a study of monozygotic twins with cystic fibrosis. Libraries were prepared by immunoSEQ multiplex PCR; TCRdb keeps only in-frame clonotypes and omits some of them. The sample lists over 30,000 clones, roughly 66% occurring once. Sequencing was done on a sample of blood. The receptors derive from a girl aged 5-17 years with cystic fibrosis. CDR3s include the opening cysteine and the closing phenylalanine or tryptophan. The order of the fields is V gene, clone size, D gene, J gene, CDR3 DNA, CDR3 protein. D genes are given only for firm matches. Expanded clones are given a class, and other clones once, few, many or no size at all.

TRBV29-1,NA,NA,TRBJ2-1,TGCAGCGTCGGGGGTGTCGGTAATGAGCAGTTCTTC,CSVGGVGNEQFF
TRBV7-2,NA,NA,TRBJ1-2,TGTGCCAGCAGCCAGAATTTGGGGGGGAACTATGGCTACACCTTC,CASSQNLGGNYGYTF
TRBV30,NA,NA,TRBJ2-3,TGTGCCTGGAGTCACCCAGATACGCAGTATTTT,CAWSHPDTQYF
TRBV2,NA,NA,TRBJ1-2,TGTGCCAGTGAGGGGGGAACTGATGGCTACACCTTC,CASEGGTDGYTF
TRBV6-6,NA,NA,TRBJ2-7,TGTGCCAGCAATCGACCCGGGGAAAGCTCCTACGAGCAGTACTTC,CASNRPGESSYEQYF
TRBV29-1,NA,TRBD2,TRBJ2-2,TGCAGCGTTGCCGGGACTAGCGGACGCACCGGGGAGCTGTTTTTT,CSVAGTSGRTGELFF
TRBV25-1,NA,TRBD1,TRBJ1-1,TGTGCCAGCAGTTCACGGACAGGTAGCACTGAAGCTTTCTTT,CASSSRTGSTEAFF
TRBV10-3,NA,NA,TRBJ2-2,TGTGCCACCTCTGGGTGGGACCGGGTCCCCGGAGGGGAGCTGTTTTTT,CATSGWDRVPGGELFF
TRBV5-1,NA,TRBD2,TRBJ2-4,TGCGCCAGCAGACTAGCGGGTGGGGTAGGGGCCAAAAACATTCAGTACTTC,CASRLAGGVGAKNIQYF
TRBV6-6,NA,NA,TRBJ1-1,TGTGCCAGCTTAGCCCTCGGGGGTCTACGGGCTTTCTTT,CASLALGGLRAFF
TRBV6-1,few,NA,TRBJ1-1,TGTGCCAGCAGTCACTTGGTAGGGGGGAACACTGAAGCTTTCTTT,CASSHLVGGNTEAFF
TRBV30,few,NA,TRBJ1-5,TGTGCCTGGAGTGGCGGGGTGGATCAGCCCCAGCATTTT,CAWSGGVDQPQHF
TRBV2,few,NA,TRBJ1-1,TGTGCCAGCAGTGGTCCTACCGGACAGATATACACTGAAGCTTTCTTT,CASSGPTGQIYTEAFF
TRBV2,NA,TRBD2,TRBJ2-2,TGTGCAACCACTACACAGGCCCGGGGGGCCGGGGAGCTGTTTTTT,CATTTQARGAGELFF
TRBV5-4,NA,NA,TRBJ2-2,TGTGCCAGCAGCTGGGGGTCCAACACCGGGGAGCTGTTTTTT,CASSWGSNTGELFF
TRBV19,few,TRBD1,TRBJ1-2,TGTGCCACCCGACAGGGCGCGTCCGGCTACACCTTC,CATRQGASGYTF
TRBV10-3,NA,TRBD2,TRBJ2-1,TGTGCCATCAGGAGTGGGGCTAGCGGGAGAAATGAGCAGTTCTTC,CAIRSGASGRNEQFF
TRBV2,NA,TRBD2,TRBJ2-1,TGTGCCAGCAGGCGGCAGCGGGAGGCTTGGAATGAGCAGTTCTTC,CASRRQREAWNEQFF
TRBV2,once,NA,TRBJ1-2,TGTGCCAGCAGTGAAACGGTGTCAGGGAGAAGCGGCTACACCTTC,CASSETVSGRSGYTF
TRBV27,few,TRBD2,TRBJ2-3,TGTGCCAGCAGTAGAGACCGAGCGGGAGTCGTCACAGATACGCAGTATTTT,CASSRDRAGVVTDTQYF
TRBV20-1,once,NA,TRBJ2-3,TGCAGTGCCACAGCAGATACGCAGTATTTT,CSATADTQYF
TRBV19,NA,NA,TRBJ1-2,TGTGCCAGTAGTATAGGGGGACTGAGGAACTATGGCTACACCTTC,CASSIGGLRNYGYTF
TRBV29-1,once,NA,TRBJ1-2,TGCAGCGTTGGGGGACTTGCGGGCTACACCTTC,CSVGGLAGYTF
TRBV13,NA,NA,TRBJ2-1,TGTGCCAGCAGCTTAGCGGAGGGGCCTCGGGGCGAAGTTGAGCAGTTCTTC,CASSLAEGPRGEVEQFF
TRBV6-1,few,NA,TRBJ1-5,TGTGCCAGCAGCCGGGGTAATCAGCCCCAGCATTTT,CASSRGNQPQHF
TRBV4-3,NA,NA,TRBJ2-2,TGCGCCAGCAGCCAGGGGCAGGAGCGGACGAACACCGGGGAGCTGTTTTTT,CASSQGQERTNTGELFF